Following are 30 T cell receptor beta chains from one sample sequenced in a study of blood T cells in healthy people across ages. Then a second PCR, running roughly 6 to 11 cycles, was carried out with a sample-barcoded 5' primer and a J-beta primer mix. TCRdb re-derived calls from the 5' RACE reads in MiXCR, one entry per CDR3 protein. The table includes about 1.1 million distinct CDR3 sequences, more than 30% detected once. Material for sequencing was blood. Every receptor here comes from a man between 18 and 35 years old in good health.

The chain combines TRBV4-3 with TRBJ1-1; 8 bases are shared with TRBD1. V dropped 8 bases and J dropped 0; count of bases not matched to a gene: 11. The CDR3 length is 16 residues. Germline loops: CDR1 LGHNA, CDR2 YSLEER. The CDR3 region has the DNA TGCGCCAGCCGAACAGGGGGGGGCTGGCTGAACACTGAAGCTTTCTTT. Translated, it gives CASRTGGGWLNTEAFF.

For this clonotype: One end of the junction fails to match germline, which may point to a read error. The V call is TRBV6-6, the J call TRBJ2-7, with D possibly TRBD2 on 6 matching bases. Per germline, CDR1 MNHNY and CDR2 SVGAGI (reference sequence). This CDR3 is built from 13 residues. The CDR3 sequence: CVSSRDSLYEQYF. Written as DNA, the CDR3 is TGTGTCAGCAGTCGGGACTCACTTTACGAGCAGTACTTC.

This rearrangement joins TRBV10-3 to TRBJ2-1; 10 bases line up with TRBD1. The length of the CDR3 is 16 residues. CDR1 and CDR2 (germline): ENHRY, SYGVKD. V shed 6 bases and J 6 bases; nucleotides not matched to a gene: 11. The CDR3 protein is CAIRTPGTGVGNEQFF. The CDR3 DNA follows: TGTGCCATCAGGACCCCCGGGACAGGGGTTGGCAATGAGCAGTTCTTC.

As concerns this clonotype: At one end the junction does not follow the germline gene, possibly because of a read error. The J gene is TRBJ1-6, the V gene TRBV7-9; 7 bases match TRBD1. The germline gives CDR1 SEHNR, CDR2 FQNEAQ (reference sequence). This CDR3 contains 16 residues. CDR3 in DNA: TGTGCCAGCAGCTTAGAGGGGGCTCAAGGTAATGCACCCCTCCACTTT. This gives the protein CASSLEGAQGNAPLHF.

The rearrangement joins TRBV20-1 to TRBJ1-1, with a weak D call TRBD1 (5 bases). Deletions cut 0 bases from V and 1 base from J, with 12 bases between. This CDR3 region has 15 residues. Germline CDR1 DFQATT, CDR2 SNEGSKA (reference sequence). The CDR3 region has the DNA TGCAGTGCTAGAGAGCCGGGACGTACGAACACTGAAGCTTTCTTT. Translation: CSAREPGRTNTEAFF.

The CDR3: CASSRLKWGQQHF. In DNA form, the CDR3 reads TGTGCCAGCAGTCGATTAAAGTGGGGACAACAGCATTTT. The chain uses TRBV12-3 or TRBV12-4 and TRBJ1-5; weak D call: TRBD1 (6 bases). CDR3 length: 13 residues. The V end was cut by 5 bases, the J end by 13 bases, with 18 bases between.

V gene TRBV10-3 combines with J gene TRBJ2-2; 7 bases are a match to TRBD2. V gave up 5 bases and J gave up 3 bases; unmatched junction bases: 9. The CDR3 loop spans 16 amino acids. Germline V CDR1 and CDR2: ENHRY, SYGVKD. In nucleotides, the CDR3 is TGTGCCATCAGTCTCGACCCGGGGGGTTACACCGGGGAGCTGTTTTTT. Translating gives CAISLDPGGYTGELFF.

The V gene is TRBV2, the J gene TRBJ2-3; D is undetermined. Looked up from germline, CDR1 is SNHLY and CDR2 is FYNNEI. V lost 3 bases and J lost 1, with 14 bases in between. This CDR3 is 16 amino acids long. CDR3 sequence (DNA): TGTGCCAGCAGTGATTGGGGAACCTTGGGCACAGATACGCAGTATTTT. Residues: CASSDWGTLGTDTQYF.

This clonotype was detected only a few times. The rearrangement joins TRBV6-2 or TRBV6-3 to TRBJ1-1; possible D gene TRBD1, 5 bases. CDR3 length: 14 amino acids. Germline assignment: CDR1 MNHEY and CDR2 SVGEGT. Deletions cut 0 bases from V and 4 bases from J, with 9 bases between. The CDR3 loop reads CASSYSLGGTEAFF. Here the CDR3 DNA reads TGTGCCAGCAGTTACTCCCTCGGGGGCACTGAAGCTTTCTTT.

This chain connects TRBV6-6 to TRBJ1-5; possibly TRBD1 for D (6 bases). Trimming stripped 8 bases from V and 8 bases from J, with 22 bases between. The length of the CDR3 is 15 residues. Germline V lookup: CDR1 MNHNY, CDR2 SVGAGI (reference sequence). Written as DNA, the CDR3 is TGTGCCAGCGGGGGACAAGGCAGCTTGGAGAAGCCCCAGCATTTT. It yields the protein CASGGQGSLEKPQHF.

The chain carries TRBV7-2 and TRBJ2-2; D is unclear. Germline CDR1 reads SGHTA; CDR2 reads FQGNSA. The ends were cut back, 5 bases at V and 5 bases at J, with 9 bases in the middle. CDR3 length: 13 amino acids. For the CDR3, the DNA is TGTGCCAGCAGCCGTGGGCAGACCGGGGAGCTGTTTTTT. Residues: CASSRGQTGELFF. The full variable domain, its missing parts supplied by reference TRBV7-2 and TRBJ2-2, is GAGVSQSPSNKVTEKGKDVELRCDPISGHTALYWYRQSLGQGLEFLIYFQGNSAPDKSGLPSDRFSAERTGGSVSTLTIQRTQQEDSAVYLCASSRGQTGELFFGEGSRLTVL.

This clonotype was found a few times. This sequence joins TRBV25-1 and TRBJ1-2, with D perhaps matching TRBD1 (6 bases). The V end was cut by 0 bases, the J end by 4 bases, with 15 bases between. This CDR3 has 16 residues. In germline, CDR1 is MGHDK, CDR2 SYGVNS. This CDR3 is CASSEYSDRPSYGYTF. In nucleotides, the CDR3 is TGTGCCAGCAGTGAATATTCGGACAGACCCTCCTATGGCTACACCTTC.

V gene TRBV6-6 combines with J gene TRBJ2-7; the match to TRBD1 covers 8 bases. V shed 0 bases, J shed 6 bases, and the junction held 7 bases outside the gene matches. Germline V CDR1 and CDR2: MNHNY, SVGAGI (reference sequence). CDR3 length equals 15 residues. The CDR3 spells CASSYSNPGGTEQYF. The CDR3 coding sequence is TGTGCCAGCAGTTACTCGAACCCAGGGGGCACCGAGCAGTACTTC.

The chain carries TRBV11-2 and TRBJ2-3, with a possible D match to TRBD1 (6 bases). Germline CDR1 and CDR2: SGHAT and FQNNGV. Trimming left V 4 bases short and J 0 bases short, with 11 bases between. CDR3 length: 15 amino acids. CDR3 nucleotide sequence: TGTGCCAGCAGCTACAGGGTACTAAGCACAGATACGCAGTATTTT. This translates into CASSYRVLSTDTQYF.

The chain recombines TRBV7-9 with TRBJ1-2; D gene uncertain. Trimming removed 1 base from V and 3 bases from J, with 15 bases in between. The length of the CDR3 is 16 residues. From germline, CDR1 is SEHNR and CDR2 FQNEAQ (reference sequence). This CDR3 is CASSLGSGRSDYGYTF. CDR3 sequence (DNA): TGTGCCAGCAGCTTAGGTTCGGGCAGGTCGGACTATGGCTACACCTTC.

This clonotype has just a few counts. The chain combines TRBV4-2 with TRBJ1-1; D possibly corresponds to TRBD1 (6 bases). Per the germline V gene, CDR1 is LGHNA and CDR2 is YNFKEQ. The CDR3 runs to 16 residues. Trimming removed 2 bases at V and 4 bases at J, with 17 bases between. The DNA for the CDR3 is TGTGCCAGCAGCCAAAGTCTTGGGGGCTTAGGCACTGAAGCTTTCTTT. Translating gives CASSQSLGGLGTEAFF.

This clonotype was seen only once. This chain uses TRBV20-1 with TRBJ2-1; D possibly corresponds to TRBD1 (5 bases). This CDR3 is 16 amino acids long. CDR1 is DFQATT and CDR2 is SNEGSKA in the germline V gene (reference sequence). The ends were cut back, 0 bases at V and 2 bases at J, with 14 bases in the middle. CDR3 sequence: CSARDLPGPTYNEQFF. The CDR3 bases are TGCAGTGCTAGAGATCTGCCAGGGCCAACCTACAATGAGCAGTTCTTC.

The CDR3 coding sequence is TGTGCCAGCAGTCTCCCTCGGGACAGGGTCACTGAAGCTTTCTTT. Its protein product is CASSLPRDRVTEAFF. The chain links TRBV6-6 to TRBJ1-1, with 9 bases aligning to TRBD1. The trim removed 5 bases at V and 4 bases at J, leaving 8 bases unmatched. This CDR3 is built from 15 residues. Looked up from germline, CDR1 is MNHNY and CDR2 is SVGAGI (reference sequence).

J is TRBJ2-1 and V is TRBV3-1; 11 bases fit TRBD2. Losses at the gene ends were 4 bases for V and 1 base for J; bases not matched to a gene: 9. The germline gives CDR1 LGHDT, CDR2 YNNKEL (reference sequence). This CDR3 spans 18 amino acids. CDR3 sequence: CASSLLAGGLISYNEQFF. DNA for the CDR3: TGTGCCAGCAGCCTTTTAGCGGGGGGGCTGATTTCCTACAATGAGCAGTTCTTC.

This clonotype was recorded a few times. The CDR3 DNA reads as TGCAGTGCTAGAGATCAGGGTTGGAGTGGCTACACCTTC. This translates into CSARDQGWSGYTF. The rearrangement joins TRBV20-1 to TRBJ1-2, with D possibly matching TRBD1 (5 bases). Germline CDR1 is DFQATT and CDR2 is SNEGSKA (reference sequence). V lost 0 bases, J lost 7 bases, and 12 bases lay in between. This CDR3 is 13 amino acids long.

This clonotype was seen a few times. The J gene is TRBJ2-1, the V gene TRBV5-6; 12 nucleotides align to TRBD1. This CDR3 spans 15 amino acids. Per germline, CDR1 SGHDT and CDR2 YYEEEE. With 1 base clipped from V and 14 bases from J, the junction kept 10 bases outside the gene matches. The CDR3 is CASSLRDRGPHREFF. The CDR3 bases are TGTGCCAGCAGCTTGAGGGACAGGGGGCCCCACCGCGAGTTCTTC.

This clonotype occurred many times. The rearrangement links TRBV10-3 to TRBJ2-3; 9 bases agree with TRBD1. Per the germline V gene, CDR1 is ENHRY and CDR2 is SYGVKD. The trim removed 5 bases at V and 4 bases at J, leaving 4 bases unmatched. There are 14 residues in the CDR3. CDR3 protein: CAISRDREADTQYF. Written as DNA, the CDR3 is TGTGCCATCAGTCGGGACAGGGAGGCAGATACGCAGTATTTT.

This clonotype was counted only a few times. The chain couples TRBV5-1 to TRBJ2-1; perhaps TRBD2 as D (5 bases). Trimming shortened V by 4 bases and J by 5 bases, and 16 bases separated the two germline ends. The length of the CDR3 is 15 residues. Germline V gene data show CDR1 as SGHRS and CDR2 as YFSETQ. The CDR3 DNA reads as TGCGCCAGCAGCCCAGGACTGGATTCCCACAATGAGCAGTTCTTC. Protein product: CASSPGLDSHNEQFF.

V usage is TRBV5-1 and J usage is TRBJ2-1, with TRBD1 as a possible D gene (5 bases). CDR1 SGHRS and CDR2 YFSETQ come from the germline V gene. The CDR3 contains 18 residues. V shed 1 base and J shed 9 bases, with 26 bases lying between them. The CDR3 DNA is TGCGCCAGCAGCTTGAGGGGTTTGGGGATAATCACATCGGGTGAGCAGTTCTTC. Amino acids: CASSLRGLGIITSGEQFF. The full variable domain, rest sourced from reference TRBV5-1 and TRBJ2-1, is KAGVTQTPRYLIKTRGQQVTLSCSPISGHRSVSWYQQTPGQGLQFLFEYFSETQRNKGNFPGRFSGRQFSNSRSEMNVSTLELGDSALYLCASSLRGLGIITSGEQFFGPGTRLTVL.

This clonotype was observed a few times. This chain uses TRBV29-1 with TRBJ1-4; 7 nucleotides agree with TRBD1. CDR1 is SQVTM, CDR2 ANQGSEA, per germline. The CDR3 is 13 amino acids. V lost 6 bases, J lost 4 bases, and 5 bases stayed unmatched. CDR3 DNA: TGCAGCGTGGCGGGACAGTATAATGAAAAACTGTTTTTT. As protein: CSVAGQYNEKLFF.

This clonotype was recorded many times. The J gene is TRBJ1-1, the V gene TRBV20-1; D is uncertain. The V gene lost 0 bases and the J gene lost 1 base, with 12 bases spanning the gap. The CDR3 spans 15 residues. Germline V gives CDR1 DFQATT, CDR2 SNEGSKA (reference sequence). The CDR3 loop is CSARDHLQSNTEAFF. DNA of the CDR3: TGCAGTGCTAGAGATCATCTGCAGTCGAACACTGAAGCTTTCTTT.

This sequence joins TRBV10-3 and TRBJ1-2; D perhaps matches TRBD1 (5 bases). The CDR3 covers 13 residues. From germline, CDR1 is ENHRY and CDR2 SYGVKD. V lost 4 bases and J lost 12, with 18 bases in between. CDR3 loop: CAISGKRDGENTF. DNA of the CDR3: TGTGCCATCAGTGGCAAAAGGGACGGCGAGAACACCTTC.

A single count supports this clonotype. The genes are TRBV5-1 and TRBJ2-3; 8 bases align to TRBD2. V was clipped by 2 bases and J by 4 bases; unmatched bases: 6. This CDR3 comprises 15 residues. Germline values: CDR1 SGHRS, CDR2 YFSETQ. This chain's CDR3 is CASSLGGGTSDTQYF. Written as DNA, the CDR3 is TGCGCCAGCAGCTTAGGCGGGGGGACTTCAGATACGCAGTATTTT.

This clonotype was seen only a few times. The chain is built from TRBV20-1 and TRBJ2-5; TRBD1 is a possible D gene (6 bases). Trimming stripped 6 bases from V and 2 bases from J, with 13 bases between. The germline CDR1 and CDR2 sequences are DFQATT and SNEGSKA (reference sequence). This CDR3 has 13 amino acids. The CDR3 loop is CSALRTAQETQYF. The CDR3 DNA is TGCAGTGCCCTTAGGACAGCGCAAGAGACCCAGTACTTC.

This clonotype was observed many times. The chain has TRBV15 and TRBJ2-3; maybe TRBD1 (6 bases). Germline lookup yields CDR1 LNHNV and CDR2 YYDKDF (reference sequence). V gave up 6 bases and J gave up 5 bases, with 15 bases separating them. The CDR3 has 14 amino acids. CDR3 bases: TGTGCCACCAGAAAACAGGGTCTTTTAGATACGCAGTATTTT. The encoded protein is CATRKQGLLDTQYF.